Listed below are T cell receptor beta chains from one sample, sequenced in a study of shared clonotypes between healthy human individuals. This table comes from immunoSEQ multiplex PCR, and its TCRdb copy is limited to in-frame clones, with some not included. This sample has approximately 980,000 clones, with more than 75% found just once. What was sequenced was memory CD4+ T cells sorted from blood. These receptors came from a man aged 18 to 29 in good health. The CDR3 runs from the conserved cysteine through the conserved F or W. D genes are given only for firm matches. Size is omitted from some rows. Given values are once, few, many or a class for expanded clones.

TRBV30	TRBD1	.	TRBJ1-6	TGTGCCTGGAGCGCAACAGGGGCGGCCGGGAATTCACCCCTCCACTTT	CAWSATGAAGNSPLHF
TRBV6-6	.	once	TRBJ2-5	TGCCTACTTTATATGGAGACCCAGTACTTC	CLLYMETQYF
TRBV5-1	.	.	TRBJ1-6	TGCGCCAGCAGCTTGGATAGGTCGGGTTCACCCCTCCACTTT	CASSLDRSGSPLHF
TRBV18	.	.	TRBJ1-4	TGTGCCAGCTCACGCCGCGGAGCCGACTCAACTAATGAAAAACTGTTTTTT	CASSRRGADSTNEKLFF
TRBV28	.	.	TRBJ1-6	TGTGCCAGCCTGAGACAGGAAAACTTCCTTTCACCCCTCCACTTT	CASLRQENFLSPLHF
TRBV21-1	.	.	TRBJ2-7	TGTGCCACTATCGGGACAGGGACATACGAGCAGTACTTC	CATIGTGTYEQYF
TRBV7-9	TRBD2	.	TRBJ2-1	TGTGCCAGCAGCTTAGCAGCGGGGGCCTCCTACAATGAGCAGTTCTTC	CASSLAAGASYNEQFF
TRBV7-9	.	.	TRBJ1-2	TGTGCCAGCAGCAGAGGAGACTATGGCTACACCTTC	CASSRGDYGYTF
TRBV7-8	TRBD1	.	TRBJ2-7	TGTGCCAGCAGCCCCGGGACAGGGGACTCCTACGAGCAGTACTTC	CASSPGTGDSYEQYF
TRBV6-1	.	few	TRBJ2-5	TGTGCCAGCAGTGCTACAGGGTCCCACAGAGAGACCCAGTACTTC	CASSATGSHRETQYF
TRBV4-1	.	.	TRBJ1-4	TGCGCCAGCAGCCAAGTCCGAGGGGCTAATGAAAAACTGTTTTTT	CASSQVRGANEKLFF
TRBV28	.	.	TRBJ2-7	TGTGCCAGCAGTCCTTCAAGCTCCTACGAGCAGTACTTC	CASSPSSSYEQYF
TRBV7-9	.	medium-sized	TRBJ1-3	TGTGCCAGCAGCTTAGAAGGTTTCAGACTCTCTGGAAACACCATATATTTT	CASSLEGFRLSGNTIYF
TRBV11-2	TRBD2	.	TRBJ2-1	TGTGCCAGCAGCTTTATTCAGCGGGGGTACAATGAGCAGTTCTTC	CASSFIQRGYNEQFF
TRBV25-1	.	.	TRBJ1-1	TGTGCCAGCAGTAAACCAGGCAACACTGAAGCTTTCTTT	CASSKPGNTEAFF
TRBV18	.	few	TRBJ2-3	TGTGCCAGCTCATTGGGCTCCACAGATACGCAGTATTTT	CASSLGSTDTQYF
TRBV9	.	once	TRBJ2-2	TGTGCCAGCAGCGCGGTGCCTACCGGGGAGCTGTTTTTT	CASSAVPTGELFF
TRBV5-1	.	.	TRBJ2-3	TGCGCCAGCAGTTTCAAAGGGGAGGGGGCAGATACGCAGTATTTT	CASSFKGEGADTQYF
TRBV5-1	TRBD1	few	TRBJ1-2	TGCGCCAGCAGGCTTCTGGGAATCCCGGGACAGGGGCTCAGAGGCTACACCTTC	CASRLLGIPGQGLRGYTF
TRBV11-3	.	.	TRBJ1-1	TGTGCCAGCAGCCTCAGGGTGACTGAAGCTTTCTTT	CASSLRVTEAFF
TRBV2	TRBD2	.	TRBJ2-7	TGTGCCAGCAGTATAGCGGGAGGGCCCCACGAGCAGTACTTC	CASSIAGGPHEQYF
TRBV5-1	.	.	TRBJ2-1	TGCGCCAGCAGCCCTTACTCTTCCTCGGGGTACAATGAGCAGTTCTTC	CASSPYSSSGYNEQFF
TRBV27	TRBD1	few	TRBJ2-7	TGTGCCAGCCGGGACAGCGGCAAGAGGTACGAGCAGTACTTC	CASRDSGKRYEQYF
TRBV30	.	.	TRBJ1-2	TGTGCCTGGGGCGGAGGTGATGGCTATGGCTACACCTTC	CAWGGGDGYGYTF
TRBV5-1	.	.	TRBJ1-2	TGCGCCAGCAGCCAGGAGCCTCAAAACTATGGCTACACCTTC	CASSQEPQNYGYTF
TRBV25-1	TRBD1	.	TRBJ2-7	TGTGCCAGCAGTACTCCGGGACAGGGCTACGAGCAGTACTTC	CASSTPGQGYEQYF
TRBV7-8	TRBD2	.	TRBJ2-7	TGTGCCAGCAGCAGACTAGCGAGCGAGCAGTACTTC	CASSRLASEQYF
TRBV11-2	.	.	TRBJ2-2	TGTGCCAGCAGCTTAATGGGGGAGCTGTTTTTT	CASSLMGELFF
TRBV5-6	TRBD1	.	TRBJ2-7	TGTGCCAGCATGAGGGCAGGGGGCTCCTACGAGCAGTACTTC	CASMRAGGSYEQYF
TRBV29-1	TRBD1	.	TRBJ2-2	TGCAGCGTTGTAAGACAGGGCGGCACCGGGGAGCTGTTTTTT	CSVVRQGGTGELFF
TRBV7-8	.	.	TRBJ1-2	TGTGCCAGCAGCCCAGGACAGCTCTATGGCTACACCTTC	CASSPGQLYGYTF
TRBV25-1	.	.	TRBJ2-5	TGTGCCAGCAGTGAATATGCCGGGGTCCTTAGTGAGCAGTACTTC	CASSEYAGVLSEQYF
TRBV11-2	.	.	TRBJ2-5	TGTGCCAGCAGCCTTGACAGGCAAGAGACCCAGTACTTC	CASSLDRQETQYF
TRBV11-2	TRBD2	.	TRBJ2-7	TGTGCCAGCAGCTCGCCGGTGACCGGGGGGGAGCAGTACTTC	CASSSPVTGGEQYF
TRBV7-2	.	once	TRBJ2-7	TGTGCCAGCAGCTTACGAGGCGGGTGGAGCTCCTACGAGCAGTACTTC	CASSLRGGWSSYEQYF
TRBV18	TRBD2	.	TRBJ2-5	TGTGCCAGCTCACAGGTAGCGGGGGATACCCAGTACTTC	CASSQVAGDTQYF
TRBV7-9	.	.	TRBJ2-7	TGTGCCAGCGGACGGGGCTACGAGCAGTACTTC	CASGRGYEQYF
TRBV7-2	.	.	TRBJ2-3	TGTGCCAGCAGCTTATCCGGGAGTGGCACAGATACGCAGTATTTT	CASSLSGSGTDTQYF
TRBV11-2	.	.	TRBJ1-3	TGTGCCAGCAGCTTGGCCCGGCCGGGCAGTGTCGGTCTTCAATATTTT	CASSLARPGSVGLQYF
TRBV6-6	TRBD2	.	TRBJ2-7	TGTGCCAGCAGTTACTTAGCGGGGGGGCTCTACGAGCAGTACTTC	CASSYLAGGLYEQYF
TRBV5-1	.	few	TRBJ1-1	TGCGCCAGCAGCTTGGGGGCTAACACTGAAGCTTTCTTT	CASSLGANTEAFF
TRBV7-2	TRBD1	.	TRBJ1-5	TGTGCCAGCAGCGCCAGGGGGCGGCCCCAGCATTTT	CASSARGRPQHF
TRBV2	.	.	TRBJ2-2	TGTGCCAGCAAAAAAATAGGGACCCCGGGAGGGGAGCTGTTTTTT	CASKKIGTPGGELFF
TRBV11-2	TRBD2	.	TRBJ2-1	TGTGCCAGCATCGGAGCGGGAACCTACAATGAGCAGTTCTTC	CASIGAGTYNEQFF
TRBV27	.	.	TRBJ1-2	TGTGCCAGCAGTTCAGGGCGCTATGGCTACACCTTC	CASSSGRYGYTF
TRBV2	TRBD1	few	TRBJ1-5	TGTGCCAGCCTACCGACAGGGGGTAACAATCAGCCCCAGCATTTT	CASLPTGGNNQPQHF
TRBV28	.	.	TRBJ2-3	TGTGCCAGCCAGATACCGACAGATACGCAGTATTTT	CASQIPTDTQYF
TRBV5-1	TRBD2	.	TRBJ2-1	TGCGCCAGCAGCCCCGCTAGCGGGAGCTCCTACAATGAGCAGTTCTTC	CASSPASGSSYNEQFF
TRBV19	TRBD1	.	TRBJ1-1	TGTGCCAGTAGCCCGAGACAGGGTTTTATCGAAGCTTTCTTT	CASSPRQGFIEAFF
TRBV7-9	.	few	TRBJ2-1	TGTGCCAGCAGCAATATAAACAATGAGCAGTTCTTC	CASSNINNEQFF
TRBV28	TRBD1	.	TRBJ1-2	TGTGCCATCCCGGGACAGGGAGTTACGGGAGGCTACACCTTC	CAIPGQGVTGGYTF
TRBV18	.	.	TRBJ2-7	TGTGCCAGCTCACCAGGAAAGGGGGGGGAGCAGTACTTC	CASSPGKGGEQYF
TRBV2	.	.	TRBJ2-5	TGTGCCAGCAGTGTCAGGGGCGGGGAGACCCAGTACTTC	CASSVRGGETQYF
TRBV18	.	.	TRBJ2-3	TGTGCCAGCTCACTTCAGACAGGACAAGATACGCAGTATTTT	CASSLQTGQDTQYF
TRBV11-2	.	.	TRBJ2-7	TGTGCCAGCAGCTTAGTTGGAGAGACTAGCTCCTACGAGCAGTACTTC	CASSLVGETSSYEQYF
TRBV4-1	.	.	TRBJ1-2	TGCGCCAGCAGCCAAGATAGCCCGGGAAACTATGGCTACACCTTC	CASSQDSPGNYGYTF
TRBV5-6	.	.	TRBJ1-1	TGTGCCAGCCGGGGGAGGGGCCGGAACACTGAAGCTTTCTTT	CASRGRGRNTEAFF